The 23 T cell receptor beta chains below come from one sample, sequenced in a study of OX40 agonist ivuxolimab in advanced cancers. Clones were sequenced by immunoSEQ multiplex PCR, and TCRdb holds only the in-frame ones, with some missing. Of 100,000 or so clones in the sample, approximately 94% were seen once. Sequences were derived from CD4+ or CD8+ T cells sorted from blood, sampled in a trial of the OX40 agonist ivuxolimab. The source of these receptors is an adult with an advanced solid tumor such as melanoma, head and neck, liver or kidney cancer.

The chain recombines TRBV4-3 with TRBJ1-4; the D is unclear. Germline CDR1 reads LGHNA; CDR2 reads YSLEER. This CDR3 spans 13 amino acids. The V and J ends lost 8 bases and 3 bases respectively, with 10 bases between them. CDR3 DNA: TGCGCCAGCGCGGTCTTCTCTAATGAAAAACTGTTTTTT. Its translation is CASAVFSNEKLFF.

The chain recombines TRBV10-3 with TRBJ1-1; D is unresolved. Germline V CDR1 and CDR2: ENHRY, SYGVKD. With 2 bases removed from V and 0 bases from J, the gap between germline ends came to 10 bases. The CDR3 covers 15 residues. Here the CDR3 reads CAISELRFMNTEAFF. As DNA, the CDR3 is TGTGCCATCAGTGAGCTCAGGTTCATGAACACTGAAGCTTTCTTT.

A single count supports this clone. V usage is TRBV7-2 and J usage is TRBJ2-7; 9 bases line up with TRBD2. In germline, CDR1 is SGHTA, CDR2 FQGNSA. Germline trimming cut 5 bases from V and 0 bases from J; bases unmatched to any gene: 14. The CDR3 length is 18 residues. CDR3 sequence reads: CASSPLVRLAGNSYEQYF. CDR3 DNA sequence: TGTGCCAGCAGCCCCCTCGTACGTCTAGCGGGGAACTCCTACGAGCAGTACTTC.

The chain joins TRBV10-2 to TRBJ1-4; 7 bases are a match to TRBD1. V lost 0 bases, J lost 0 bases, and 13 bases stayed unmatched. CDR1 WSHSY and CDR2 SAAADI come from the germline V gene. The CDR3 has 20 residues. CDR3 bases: TGCGCCAGCAGTGAGTCGCCCCCCCAGGGGGTGAGTGCAACTAATGAAAAACTGTTTTTT. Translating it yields CASSESPPQGVSATNEKLFF.

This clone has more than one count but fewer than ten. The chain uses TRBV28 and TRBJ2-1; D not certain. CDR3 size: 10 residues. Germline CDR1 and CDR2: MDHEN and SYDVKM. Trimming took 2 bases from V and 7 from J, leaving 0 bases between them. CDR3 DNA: TGTGCCAGCAGTTTAAATGAGCAGTTCTTC. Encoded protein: CASSLNEQFF.

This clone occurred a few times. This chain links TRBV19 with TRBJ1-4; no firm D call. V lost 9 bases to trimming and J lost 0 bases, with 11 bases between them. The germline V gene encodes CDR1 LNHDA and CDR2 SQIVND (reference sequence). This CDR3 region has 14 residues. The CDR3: CASATVATNEKLFF. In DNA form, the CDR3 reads TGTGCCAGCGCCACAGTAGCAACTAATGAAAAACTGTTTTTT.

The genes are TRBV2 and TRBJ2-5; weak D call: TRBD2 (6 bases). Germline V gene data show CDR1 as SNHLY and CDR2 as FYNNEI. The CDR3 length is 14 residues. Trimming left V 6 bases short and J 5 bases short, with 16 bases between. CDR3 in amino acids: CASSPGGLAETQYF. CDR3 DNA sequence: TGTGCCAGCAGCCCCGGAGGCCTAGCGGAGACCCAGTACTTC.

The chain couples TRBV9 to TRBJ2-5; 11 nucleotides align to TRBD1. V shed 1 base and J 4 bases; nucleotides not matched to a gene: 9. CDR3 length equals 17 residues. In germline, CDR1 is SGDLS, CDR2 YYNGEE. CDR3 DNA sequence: TGTGCCAGCAGCGTATCCCCCGGGACAGGGGGGGGAGAGACCCAGTACTTC. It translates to CASSVSPGTGGGETQYF.

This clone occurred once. The DNA for the CDR3 is TGTGCCAGCAGCTTAGACGGGAGGCGAACCGGGGAGCTGTTTTTT. Protein: CASSLDGRRTGELFF. The chain has TRBV7-9 and TRBJ2-2; TRBD2 agrees at 7 bases. Looked up from germline, CDR1 is SEHNR and CDR2 is FQNEAQ (reference sequence). This CDR3 comprises 15 residues. V shed 1 base and J 5 bases; nucleotides not matched to a gene: 4.

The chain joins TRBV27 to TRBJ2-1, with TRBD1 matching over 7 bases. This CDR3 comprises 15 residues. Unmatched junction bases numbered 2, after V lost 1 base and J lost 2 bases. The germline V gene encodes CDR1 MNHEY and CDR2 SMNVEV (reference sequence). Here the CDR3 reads CASSLLGGPYNEQFF. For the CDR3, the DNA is TGTGCCAGCAGTTTATTAGGGGGCCCCTACAATGAGCAGTTCTTC.

The chain's CDR3 is CASSPGNSYEQYF. The CDR3 DNA is TGTGCCAGCTCACCAGGCAACTCCTACGAGCAGTACTTC. This sequence joins TRBV18 and TRBJ2-7; D unclear. Trimming shortened V by 2 bases and J by 0 bases, and 5 bases separated the two germline ends. This CDR3 spans 13 amino acids. Germline V gene lookup returns CDR1 KGHSH and CDR2 LQKENI.

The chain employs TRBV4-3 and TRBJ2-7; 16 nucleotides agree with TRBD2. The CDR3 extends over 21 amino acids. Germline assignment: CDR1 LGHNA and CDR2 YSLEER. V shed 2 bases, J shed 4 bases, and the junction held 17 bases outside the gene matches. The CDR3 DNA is TGCGCCAGCAGCCAAAAGATGGGGAGGGGGACTAGCGGGAGGGTCGGGTACGAGCAGTACTTC. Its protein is CASSQKMGRGTSGRVGYEQYF.

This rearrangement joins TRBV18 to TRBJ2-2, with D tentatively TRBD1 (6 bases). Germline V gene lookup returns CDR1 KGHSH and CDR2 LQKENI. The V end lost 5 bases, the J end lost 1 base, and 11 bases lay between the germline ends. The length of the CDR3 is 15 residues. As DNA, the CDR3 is TGTGCCAGCTCAAACAGGGAAGGGAACACCGGGGAGCTGTTTTTT. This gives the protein CASSNREGNTGELFF. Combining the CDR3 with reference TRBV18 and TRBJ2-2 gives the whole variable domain NAGVMQNPRHLVRRRGQEARLRCSPMKGHSHVYWYRQLPEEGLKFMVYLQKENIIDESGMPKERFSAEFPKEGPSILRIQQVVRGDSAAYFCASSNREGNTGELFFGEGSRLTVL.

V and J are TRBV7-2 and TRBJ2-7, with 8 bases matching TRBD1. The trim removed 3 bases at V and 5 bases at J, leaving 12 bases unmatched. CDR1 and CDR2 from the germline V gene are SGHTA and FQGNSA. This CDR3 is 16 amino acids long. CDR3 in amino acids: CASSFGRGRGLDEQYF. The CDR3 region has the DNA TGTGCCAGCAGCTTTGGTCGGGGCAGGGGGCTTGACGAGCAGTACTTC. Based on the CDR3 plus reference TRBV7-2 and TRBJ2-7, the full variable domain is GAGVSQSPSNKVTEKGKDVELRCDPISGHTALYWYRQSLGQGLEFLIYFQGNSAPDKSGLPSDRFSAERTGGSVSTLTIQRTQQEDSAVYLCASSFGRGRGLDEQYFGPGTRLTVT.

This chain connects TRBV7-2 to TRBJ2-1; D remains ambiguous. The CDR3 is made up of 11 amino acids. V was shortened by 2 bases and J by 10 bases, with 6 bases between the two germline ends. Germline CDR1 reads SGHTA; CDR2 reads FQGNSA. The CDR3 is CASSLITEQFF. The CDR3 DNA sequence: TGTGCCAGCAGCTTAATAACAGAGCAGTTCTTC.

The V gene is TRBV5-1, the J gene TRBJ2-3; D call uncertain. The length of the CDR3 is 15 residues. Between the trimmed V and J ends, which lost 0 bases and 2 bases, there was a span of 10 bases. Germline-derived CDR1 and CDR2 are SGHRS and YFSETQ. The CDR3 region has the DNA TGCGCCAGCAGCTTGGAGTGGCTCGACACAGATACGCAGTATTTT. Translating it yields CASSLEWLDTDTQYF. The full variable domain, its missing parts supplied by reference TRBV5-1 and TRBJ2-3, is KAGVTQTPRYLIKTRGQQVTLSCSPISGHRSVSWYQQTPGQGLQFLFEYFSETQRNKGNFPGRFSGRQFSNSRSEMNVSTLELGDSALYLCASSLEWLDTDTQYFGPGTRLTVL.

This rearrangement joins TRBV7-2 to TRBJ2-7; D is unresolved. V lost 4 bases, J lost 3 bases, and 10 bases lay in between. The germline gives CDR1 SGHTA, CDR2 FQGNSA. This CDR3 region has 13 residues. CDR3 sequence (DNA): TGTGCCAGCAGCTCCCGGGTTTACTACGAGCAGTACTTC. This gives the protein CASSSRVYYEQYF. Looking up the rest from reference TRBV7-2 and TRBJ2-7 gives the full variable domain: GAGVSQSPSNKVTEKGKDVELRCDPISGHTALYWYRQSLGQGLEFLIYFQGNSAPDKSGLPSDRFSAERTGGSVSTLTIQRTQQEDSAVYLCASSSRVYYEQYFGPGTRLTVT.

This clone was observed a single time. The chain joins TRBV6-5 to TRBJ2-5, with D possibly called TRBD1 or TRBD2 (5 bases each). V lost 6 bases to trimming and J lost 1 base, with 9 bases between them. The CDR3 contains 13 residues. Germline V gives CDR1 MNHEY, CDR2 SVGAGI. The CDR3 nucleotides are TGTGCCAGCAGGAGGGGCTTCCAAGAGACCCAGTACTTC. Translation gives CASRRGFQETQYF.

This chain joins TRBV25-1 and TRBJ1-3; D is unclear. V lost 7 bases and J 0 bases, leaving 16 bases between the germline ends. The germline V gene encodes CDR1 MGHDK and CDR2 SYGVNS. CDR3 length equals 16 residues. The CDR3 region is CASIGTGLYSGNTIYF. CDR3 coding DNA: TGTGCCAGCATTGGAACCGGACTTTACTCTGGAAACACCATATATTTT. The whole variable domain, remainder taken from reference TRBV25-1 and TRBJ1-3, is EADIYQTPRYLVIGTGKKITLECSQTMGHDKMYWYQQDPGMELHLIHYSYGVNSTEKGDLSSESTVSRIRTEHFPLTLESARPSHTSQYLCASIGTGLYSGNTIYFGEGSWLTVV.

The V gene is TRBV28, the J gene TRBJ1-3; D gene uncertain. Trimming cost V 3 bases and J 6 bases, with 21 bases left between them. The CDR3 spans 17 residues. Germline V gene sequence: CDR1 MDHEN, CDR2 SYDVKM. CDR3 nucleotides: TGTGCCAGCAGTTTGGACGGTGTAGGGTCTGGAGAAAACACCATATATTTT. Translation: CASSLDGVGSGENTIYF.

The chain's CDR3 is CASRRNTEAFF. CDR3 DNA sequence: TGTGCCAGCAGAAGGAACACTGAAGCTTTCTTT. J is TRBJ1-1 and V is TRBV27; D is unclear. Germline CDR1 and CDR2: MNHEY and SMNVEV (reference sequence). Trimming stripped 6 bases from V and 1 base from J, with 3 bases between. This CDR3 region has 11 residues.

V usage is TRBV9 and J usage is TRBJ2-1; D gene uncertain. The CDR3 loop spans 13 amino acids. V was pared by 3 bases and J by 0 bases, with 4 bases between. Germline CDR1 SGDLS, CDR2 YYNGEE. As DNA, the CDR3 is TGTGCCAGCAGCGGATCCTCCTACAATGAGCAGTTCTTC. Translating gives CASSGSSYNEQFF.

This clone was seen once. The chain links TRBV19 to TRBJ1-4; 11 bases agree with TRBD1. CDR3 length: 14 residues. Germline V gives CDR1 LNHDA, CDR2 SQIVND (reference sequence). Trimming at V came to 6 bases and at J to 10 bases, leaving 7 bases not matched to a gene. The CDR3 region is CASSADRGQRKLFF. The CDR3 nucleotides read TGTGCCAGTAGCGCGGACAGGGGGCAGCGAAAACTGTTTTTT.